This TCR beta chain was documented in a study of T cell responses to AZD1222 COVID-19 vaccine. This clone was recorded only once. As yet, its antigen is unknown. This CDR3 has 15 residues. The germline V gene has CDR1 MDHEN and CDR2 SYDVKM. Trimming took off 2 bases at V and 2 bases at J, with 12 bases between the two ends. General study points: Just six people given AZD1222 tested seropositive at baseline.

Sequenced by immunoSEQ multiplex PCR; TCRdb stores in-frame clones only, minus some. This table holds some 120,000 clones, 80% to 95% found once. The rearrangement links TRBV28 to TRBJ2-5; a possible D gene is TRBD1 (5 bases). This receptor was obtained from an adult in good health. This specimen consisted of peripheral blood, obtained on day 0 of MenACWY control vaccination. CDR3 region: CASSLRGQFQETQYF. DNA of the CDR3: TGTGCCAGCAGTTTAAGGGGCCAGTTTCAAGAGACCCAGTACTTC.